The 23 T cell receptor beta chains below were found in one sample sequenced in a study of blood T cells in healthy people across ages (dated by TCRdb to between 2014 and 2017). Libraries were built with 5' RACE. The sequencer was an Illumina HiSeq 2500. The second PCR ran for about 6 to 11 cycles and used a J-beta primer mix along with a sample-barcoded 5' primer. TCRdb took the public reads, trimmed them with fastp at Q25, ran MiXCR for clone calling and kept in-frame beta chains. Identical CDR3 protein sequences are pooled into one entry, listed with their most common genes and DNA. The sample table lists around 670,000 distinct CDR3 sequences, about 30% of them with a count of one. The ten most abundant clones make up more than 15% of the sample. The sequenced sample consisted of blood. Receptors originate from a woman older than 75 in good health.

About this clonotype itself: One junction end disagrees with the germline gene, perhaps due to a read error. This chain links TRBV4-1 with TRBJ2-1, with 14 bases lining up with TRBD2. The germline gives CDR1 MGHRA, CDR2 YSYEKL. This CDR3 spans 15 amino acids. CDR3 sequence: CTSSRLAGGWDEQFF. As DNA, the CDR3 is TGCACCAGCAGCCGACTAGCGGGGGGGTGGGATGAGCAGTTCTTC.

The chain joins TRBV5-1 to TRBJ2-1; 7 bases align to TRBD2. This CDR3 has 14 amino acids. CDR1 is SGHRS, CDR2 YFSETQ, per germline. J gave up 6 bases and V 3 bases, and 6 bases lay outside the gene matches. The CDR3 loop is CASSSGTTFNEQFF. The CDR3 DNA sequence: TGCGCCAGCAGCTCCGGGACTACCTTCAATGAGCAGTTCTTC.

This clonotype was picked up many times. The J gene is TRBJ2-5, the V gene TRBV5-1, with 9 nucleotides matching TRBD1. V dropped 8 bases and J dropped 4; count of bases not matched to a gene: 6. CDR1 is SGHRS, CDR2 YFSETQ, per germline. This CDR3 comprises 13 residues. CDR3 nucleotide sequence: TGCGCCAGTACAACAGGGGGCGGAGAGACCCAGTACTTC. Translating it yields CASTTGGGETQYF.

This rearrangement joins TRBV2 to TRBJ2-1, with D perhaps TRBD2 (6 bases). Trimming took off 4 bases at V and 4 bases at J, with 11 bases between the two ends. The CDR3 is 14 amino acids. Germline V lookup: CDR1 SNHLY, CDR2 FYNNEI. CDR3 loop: CASSAFSGYNEQFF. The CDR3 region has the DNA TGTGCCAGCAGTGCCTTTAGCGGTTACAATGAGCAGTTCTTC.

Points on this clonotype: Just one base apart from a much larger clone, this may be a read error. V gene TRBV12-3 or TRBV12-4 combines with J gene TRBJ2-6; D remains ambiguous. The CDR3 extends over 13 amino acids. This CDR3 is CVSRLSGANVLTF. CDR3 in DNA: TGTGTCAGCAGGTTATCTGGGGCCAACGTCCTGACTTTC.

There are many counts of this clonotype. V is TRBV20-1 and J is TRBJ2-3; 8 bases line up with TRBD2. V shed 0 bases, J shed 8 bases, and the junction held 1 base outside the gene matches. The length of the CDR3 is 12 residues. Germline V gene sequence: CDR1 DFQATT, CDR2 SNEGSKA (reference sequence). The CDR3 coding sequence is TGCAGTGCTAGAGAGACTAGCGCTACGCAGTATTTT. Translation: CSARETSATQYF.

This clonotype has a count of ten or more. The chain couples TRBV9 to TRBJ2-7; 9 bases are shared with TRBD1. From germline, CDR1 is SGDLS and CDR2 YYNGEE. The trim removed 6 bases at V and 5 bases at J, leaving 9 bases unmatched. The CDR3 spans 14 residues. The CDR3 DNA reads TGTGCCAGCAACCCGGGACAGGGTAGGGACGAGCAGTACTTC. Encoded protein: CASNPGQGRDEQYF.

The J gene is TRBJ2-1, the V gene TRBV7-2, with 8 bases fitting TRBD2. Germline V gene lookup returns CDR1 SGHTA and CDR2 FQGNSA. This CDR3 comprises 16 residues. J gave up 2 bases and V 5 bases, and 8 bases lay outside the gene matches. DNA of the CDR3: TGTGCCAGCAGCCCTCCGGGGGGGCGGCCCTACAATGAGCAGTTCTTC. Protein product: CASSPPGGRPYNEQFF.

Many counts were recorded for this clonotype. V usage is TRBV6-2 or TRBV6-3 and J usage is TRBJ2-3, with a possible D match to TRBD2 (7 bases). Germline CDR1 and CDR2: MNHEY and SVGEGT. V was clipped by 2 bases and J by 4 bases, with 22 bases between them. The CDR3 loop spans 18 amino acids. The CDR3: CASSYRGGRTVPADTQYF. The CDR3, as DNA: TGTGCCAGCAGTTACCGCGGGGGCCGAACCGTCCCCGCAGATACGCAGTATTTT.

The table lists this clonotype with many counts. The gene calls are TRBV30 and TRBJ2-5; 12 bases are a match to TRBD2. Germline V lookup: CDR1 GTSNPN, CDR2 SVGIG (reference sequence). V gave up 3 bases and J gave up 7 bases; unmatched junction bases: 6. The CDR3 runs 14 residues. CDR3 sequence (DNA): TGTGCCTGGAGCGCCGGACTAGCGGGGTCGACCCAGTACTTC. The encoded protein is CAWSAGLAGSTQYF. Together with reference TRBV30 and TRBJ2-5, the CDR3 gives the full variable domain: SQTIHQWPATLVQPVGSPLSLECTVEGTSNPNLYWYRQAAGRGLQLLFYSVGIGQISSEVPQNLSASRPQDRQFILSSKKLLLSDSGFYLCAWSAGLAGSTQYFGPGTRLLVL.

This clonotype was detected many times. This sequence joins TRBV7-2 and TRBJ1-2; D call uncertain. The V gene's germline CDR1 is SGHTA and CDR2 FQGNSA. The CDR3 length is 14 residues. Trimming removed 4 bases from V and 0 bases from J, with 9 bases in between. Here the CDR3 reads CASSSYSTNYGYTF. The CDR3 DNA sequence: TGTGCCAGCAGCTCCTATAGTACTAACTATGGCTACACCTTC.

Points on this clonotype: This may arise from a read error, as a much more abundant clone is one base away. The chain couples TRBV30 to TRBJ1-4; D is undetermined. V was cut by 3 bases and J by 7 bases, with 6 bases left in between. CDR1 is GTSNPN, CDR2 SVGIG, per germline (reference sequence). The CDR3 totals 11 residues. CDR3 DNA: TGTGCCTGGAGCGGGAGTGAAAAACTGTTTTTT. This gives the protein CAWSGSEKLFF.

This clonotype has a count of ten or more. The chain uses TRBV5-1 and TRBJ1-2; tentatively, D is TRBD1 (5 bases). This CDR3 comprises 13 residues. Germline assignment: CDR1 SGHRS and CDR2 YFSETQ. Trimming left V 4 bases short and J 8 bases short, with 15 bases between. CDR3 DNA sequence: TGCGCCAGCAGCCCAGTCCAAAAGGGGGGCTACACCTTC. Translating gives CASSPVQKGGYTF.

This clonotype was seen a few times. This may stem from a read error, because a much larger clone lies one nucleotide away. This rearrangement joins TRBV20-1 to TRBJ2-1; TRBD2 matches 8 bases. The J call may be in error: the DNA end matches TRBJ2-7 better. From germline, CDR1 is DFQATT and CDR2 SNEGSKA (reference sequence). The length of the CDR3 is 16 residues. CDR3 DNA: TGCAGTGCTAGAGATCGAGCGGGGGCCCGTTACAATGAGCAGTACTTC. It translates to CSARDRAGARYNEQYF.

Here the CDR3 DNA reads TGTGCCTTACACCGCCCTGAAGCTTTCTTT. Translated, it gives CALHRPEAFF. This chain links TRBV30 with TRBJ1-1, with D hard to call. Trimming shortened V by 7 bases and J by 6 bases, and 9 bases separated the two germline ends. The CDR3 sequence is 10 residues long. In germline, CDR1 is GTSNPN, CDR2 SVGIG (reference sequence).

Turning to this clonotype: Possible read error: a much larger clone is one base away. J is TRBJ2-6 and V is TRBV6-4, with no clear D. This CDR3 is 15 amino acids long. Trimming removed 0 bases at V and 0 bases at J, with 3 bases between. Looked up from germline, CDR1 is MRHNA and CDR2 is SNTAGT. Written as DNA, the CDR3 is TGTGCCAGCAGTGACTCGAGCTCTGGGGCCAACGTCCTGACTTTC. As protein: CASSDSSSGANVLTF.

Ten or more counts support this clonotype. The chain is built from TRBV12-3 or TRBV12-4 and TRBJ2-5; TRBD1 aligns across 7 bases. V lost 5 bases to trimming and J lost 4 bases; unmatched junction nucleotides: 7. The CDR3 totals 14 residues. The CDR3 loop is CASSAGQVGETQYF. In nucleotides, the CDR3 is TGTGCCAGCAGTGCCGGACAGGTCGGAGAGACCCAGTACTTC.

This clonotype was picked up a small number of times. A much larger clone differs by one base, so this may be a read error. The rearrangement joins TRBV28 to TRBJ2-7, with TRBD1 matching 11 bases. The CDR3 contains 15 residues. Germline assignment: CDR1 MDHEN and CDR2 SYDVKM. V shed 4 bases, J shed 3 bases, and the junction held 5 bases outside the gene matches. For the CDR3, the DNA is TGTGCCAGCAGTTCATCCGGGACAGGGGGCTACGAGCAGTACTTC. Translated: CASSSSGTGGYEQYF.

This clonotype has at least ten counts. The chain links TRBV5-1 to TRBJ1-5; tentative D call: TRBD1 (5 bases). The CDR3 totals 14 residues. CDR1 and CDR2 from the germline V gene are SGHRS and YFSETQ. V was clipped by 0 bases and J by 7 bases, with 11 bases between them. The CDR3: CASSLGGSEQPQHF. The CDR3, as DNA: TGCGCCAGCAGCTTGGGGGGCTCCGAGCAGCCCCAGCATTTT.

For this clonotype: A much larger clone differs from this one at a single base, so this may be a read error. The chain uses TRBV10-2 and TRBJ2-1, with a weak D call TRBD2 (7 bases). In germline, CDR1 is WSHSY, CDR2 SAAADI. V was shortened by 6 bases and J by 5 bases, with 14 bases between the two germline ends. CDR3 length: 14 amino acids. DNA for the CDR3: TGCGCCAGCAGGAAGGGGGGGTCCAACAATGAGCAGTTCTTC. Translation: CASRKGGSNNEQFF.

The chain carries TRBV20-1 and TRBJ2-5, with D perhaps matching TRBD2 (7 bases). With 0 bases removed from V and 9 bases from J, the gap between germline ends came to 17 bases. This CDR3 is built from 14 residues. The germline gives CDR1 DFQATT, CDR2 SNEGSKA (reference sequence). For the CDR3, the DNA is TGCAGTGCTAGAGATTGGGGGGGCCGTGAGGCCCAGTACTTC. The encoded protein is CSARDWGGREAQYF.

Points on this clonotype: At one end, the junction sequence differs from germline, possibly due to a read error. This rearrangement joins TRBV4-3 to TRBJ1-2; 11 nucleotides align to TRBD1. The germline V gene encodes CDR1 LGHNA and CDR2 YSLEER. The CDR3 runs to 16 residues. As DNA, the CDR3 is TGCGCCAGCAGCCAAGAAGGACAGGGGGCGGCCTATGGCGACACCTTC. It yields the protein CASSQEGQGAAYGDTF.

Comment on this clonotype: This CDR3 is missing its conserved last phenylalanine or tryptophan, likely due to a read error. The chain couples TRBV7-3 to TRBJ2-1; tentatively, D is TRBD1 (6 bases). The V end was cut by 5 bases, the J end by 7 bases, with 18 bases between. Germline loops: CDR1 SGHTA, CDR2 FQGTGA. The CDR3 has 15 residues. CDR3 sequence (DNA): TGTGCCAGCAGCCCGGGCAGGGGAGTAAAGAATGAGCAGTTCTGC. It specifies CASSPGRGVKNEQFC.